The rows below give T cell receptor beta chains drawn from one sample of a study of cytomegalovirus exposure and HLA in healthy donors. TCRdb keeps only in-frame clones here, not all; method: immunoSEQ multiplex PCR. This sample has about 150,000 clones, with over 70% found just once. The source material was PBMCs. Receptors were obtained from a man aged 25-40 years in good health and CMV-seronegative. CDR3s include the opening cysteine and the closing phenylalanine or tryptophan. The D gene is left open where the match is weak. Not all rows give a size; the values are once, few, many and, for expanded clones, a class.

NA	TRBJ2-1	TRBD2	TRBV27	CASSHRLAGGPNNEQFF	TGTGCCAGCAGTCACCGACTAGCGGGGGGGCCTAACAATGAGCAGTTCTTC
few	TRBJ2-7	TRBD1	TRBV5-1	CASSSDRVSYF	TGCGCCAGCAGCAGTGACAGGGTGTCGTACTTC
NA	TRBJ1-1	NA	TRBV6-5	CASSYTGTMNTEAFF	TGTGCCAGCAGTTACACCGGGACAATGAACACTGAAGCTTTCTTT
once	TRBJ2-1	NA	TRBV7-6	CASSLAGSDEQFF	TGTGCCAGCAGCTTAGCGGGGAGTGATGAGCAGTTCTTC
NA	TRBJ1-1	NA	TRBV28	CASSIGQNTEAFF	TGTGCCAGCAGTATAGGACAGAACACTGAAGCTTTCTTT
NA	TRBJ2-2	TRBD1	TRBV7-6	CASSPGQFANTGELFF	TGTGCCAGCAGCCCGGGACAGTTCGCGAACACCGGGGAGCTGTTTTTT
NA	TRBJ2-1	TRBD2	TRBV7-2	CASSLAGTSNEQFF	TGTGCCAGCAGCTTAGCCGGGACTAGTAATGAGCAGTTCTTC
once	TRBJ1-1	NA	TRBV6-5	CASREQQGRGTEAFF	TGTGCCAGCAGAGAGCAACAGGGAAGAGGAACTGAAGCTTTCTTT
many	TRBJ1-1	NA	TRBV4-3	CASSQDLQTEAFF	TGCGCCAGCAGCCAAGATCTACAGACTGAAGCTTTCTTT
NA	TRBJ2-5	TRBD2	TRBV28	CASSLGLDQETQYF	TGTGCCAGCAGTCTCGGACTAGACCAAGAGACCCAGTACTTC
NA	TRBJ1-2	TRBD1	TRBV7-9	CASSLEQGDGYPF	TGTGCCAGCAGCTTGGAACAGGGGGATGGCTACCCCTTC
NA	TRBJ2-1	NA	TRBV5-4	CASSLDSLSSYNEQFF	TGTGCCAGCAGCTTGGACAGTCTTAGCTCCTACAATGAGCAGTTCTTC
NA	TRBJ1-4	TRBD1	TRBV18	CASSLTGAREKLFF	TGTGCCAGCTCATTGACAGGGGCCAGGGAAAAACTGTTTTTT
NA	TRBJ2-7	NA	TRBV28	CASIGSHNSYEQYF	TGTGCCAGCATCGGGAGCCATAACTCCTACGAGCAGTACTTC
few	TRBJ1-5	TRBD1	TRBV10-2	CAIGQGAISNQPQHF	TGCGCCATAGGACAGGGGGCGATTAGCAATCAGCCCCAGCATTTT
NA	TRBJ2-7	TRBD1	TRBV5-5	CASREGTGEAYEQYF	TGTGCCAGCAGAGAGGGGACAGGGGAAGCCTACGAGCAGTACTTC
few	TRBJ1-2	NA	TRBV7-8	CASSLPGNYGYTF	TGTGCCAGCAGCTTGCCAGGGAACTATGGCTACACCTTC
few	TRBJ2-1	NA	TRBV7-9	CASSLPRGGDNEQFF	TGTGCCAGCAGCTTACCGCGCGGCGGGGACAATGAGCAGTTCTTC
NA	TRBJ2-7	NA	TRBV7-9	CASSLHGGRKSYEQYF	TGTGCCAGCAGCTTACACGGCGGCCGGAAGTCCTACGAGCAGTACTTC
NA	TRBJ2-1	NA	TRBV5-6	CASSLGLVNEQFF	TGTGCCAGCAGCTTGGGCCTAGTGAATGAGCAGTTCTTC
NA	TRBJ2-5	TRBD2	TRBV9	CASSREAGGPGETQYF	TGTGCCAGCAGCCGAGAAGCGGGGGGGCCCGGAGAGACCCAGTACTTC
NA	TRBJ1-2	NA	TRBV4-2	CASSLKTDTNYGYTF	TGTGCCAGCAGCCTAAAAACAGATACCAACTATGGCTACACCTTC
few	TRBJ1-1	NA	TRBV6-6	CASSSRGPNTEAFF	TGTGCCAGCAGTTCGCGGGGCCCGAACACTGAAGCTTTCTTT
NA	TRBJ1-2	TRBD1	TRBV2	CASVGTRGDYGYTF	TGTGCCAGCGTTGGGACCAGGGGGGACTATGGCTACACCTTC
NA	TRBJ2-2	NA	TRBV5-1	CASSGGSVERTGELFF	TGCGCCAGCAGCGGCGGTTCTGTCGAGAGAACCGGGGAGCTGTTTTTT
NA	TRBJ2-3	NA	TRBV28	CASSAPGARDTQYF	TGTGCCAGCAGTGCCCCTGGGGCGCGAGATACGCAGTATTTT
NA	TRBJ2-5	NA	TRBV4-2	CASSQGSREVETQYF	TGTGCCAGCAGCCAAGGCTCTAGAGAGGTAGAGACCCAGTACTTC
few	TRBJ2-3	TRBD2	TRBV7-2	CASSLGAGGPDTQYF	TGTGCCAGCAGCTTAGGAGCGGGGGGGCCGGATACGCAGTATTTT
NA	TRBJ2-7	NA	TRBV7-3	CASSPAQGGEQYF	TGTGCCAGCAGCCCCGCCCAAGGGGGTGAGCAGTACTTC